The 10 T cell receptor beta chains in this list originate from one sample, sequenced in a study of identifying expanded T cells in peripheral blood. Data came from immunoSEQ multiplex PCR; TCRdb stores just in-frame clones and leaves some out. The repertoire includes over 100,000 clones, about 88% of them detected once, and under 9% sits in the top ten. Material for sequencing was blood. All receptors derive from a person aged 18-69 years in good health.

The CDR3: CASSLGPRETQYF. The CDR3 DNA reads as TGTGCCAGCAGCTTAGGACCTAGGGAGACCCAGTACTTC. V gene TRBV11-3 combines with J gene TRBJ2-5; D uncertain. The CDR3 covers 13 residues. V was cut by 1 base and J by 5 bases, with 8 bases left in between. Germline lookup yields CDR1 SGHNT and CDR2 YENEEA.

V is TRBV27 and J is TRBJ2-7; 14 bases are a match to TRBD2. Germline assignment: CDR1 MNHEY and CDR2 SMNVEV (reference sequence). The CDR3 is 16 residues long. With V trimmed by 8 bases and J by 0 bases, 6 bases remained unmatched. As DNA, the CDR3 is TGTGCCAGCGCGCCGGGACTAGCGGGAGTCTCCTACGAGCAGTACTTC. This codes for CASAPGLAGVSYEQYF.

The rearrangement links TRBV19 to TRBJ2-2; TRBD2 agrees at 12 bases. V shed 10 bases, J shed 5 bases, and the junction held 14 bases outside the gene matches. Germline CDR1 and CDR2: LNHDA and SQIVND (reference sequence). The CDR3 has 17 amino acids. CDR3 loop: CAKLPRLAGGETGELFF. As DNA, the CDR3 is TGTGCCAAACTGCCGAGGCTAGCGGGAGGGGAGACCGGGGAGCTGTTTTTT. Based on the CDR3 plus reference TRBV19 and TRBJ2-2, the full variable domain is DGGITQSPKYLFRKEGQNVTLSCEQNLNHDAMYWYRQDPGQGLRLIYYSQIVNDFQKGDIAEGYSVSREKKESFPLTVTSAQKNPTAFYLCAKLPRLAGGETGELFFGEGSRLTVL.

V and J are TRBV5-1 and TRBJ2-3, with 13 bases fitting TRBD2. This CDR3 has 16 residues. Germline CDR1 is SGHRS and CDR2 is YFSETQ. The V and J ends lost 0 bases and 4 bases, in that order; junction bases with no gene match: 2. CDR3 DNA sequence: TGCGCCAGCAGCTTGGCGGGACTAGCGGGGTCAGATACGCAGTATTTT. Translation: CASSLAGLAGSDTQYF.

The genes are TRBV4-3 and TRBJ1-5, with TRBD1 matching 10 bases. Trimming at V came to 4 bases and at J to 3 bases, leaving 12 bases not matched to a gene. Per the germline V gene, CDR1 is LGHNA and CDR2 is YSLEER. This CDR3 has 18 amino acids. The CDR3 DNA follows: TGCGCCAGCAGCCGAAGCTGGACAGGGGGTAACCCCAATCAGCCCCAGCATTTT. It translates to CASSRSWTGGNPNQPQHF.

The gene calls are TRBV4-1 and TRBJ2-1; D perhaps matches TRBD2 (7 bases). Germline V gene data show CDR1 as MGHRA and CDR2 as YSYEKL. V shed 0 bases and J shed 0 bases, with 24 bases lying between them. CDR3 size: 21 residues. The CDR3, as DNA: TGCGCCAGCAGCCAAGATCCACCCCCCTCGGGGGGCCTGAGCTCCTACAATGAGCAGTTCTTC. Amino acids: CASSQDPPPSGGLSSYNEQFF.

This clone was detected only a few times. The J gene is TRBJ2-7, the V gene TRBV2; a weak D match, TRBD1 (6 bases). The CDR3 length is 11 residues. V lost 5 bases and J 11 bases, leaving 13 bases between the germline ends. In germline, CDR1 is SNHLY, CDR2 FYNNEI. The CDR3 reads CASSLTGLEYF. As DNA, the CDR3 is TGTGCCAGCAGTCTAACAGGGCTCGAGTACTTC. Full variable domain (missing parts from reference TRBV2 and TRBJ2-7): EPEVTQTPSHQVTQMGQEVILRCVPISNHLYFYWYRQILGQKVEFLVSFYNNEISEKSEIFDDQFSVERPDGSNFTLKIRSTKLEDSAMYFCASSLTGLEYFGPGTRLTVT.

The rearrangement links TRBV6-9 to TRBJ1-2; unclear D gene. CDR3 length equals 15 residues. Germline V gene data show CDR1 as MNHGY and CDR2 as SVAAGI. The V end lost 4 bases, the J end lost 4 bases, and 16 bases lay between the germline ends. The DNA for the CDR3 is TGTGCCAGCAGTTCCCCACCGTCGCGACTCTATGGCTACACCTTC. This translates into CASSSPPSRLYGYTF.

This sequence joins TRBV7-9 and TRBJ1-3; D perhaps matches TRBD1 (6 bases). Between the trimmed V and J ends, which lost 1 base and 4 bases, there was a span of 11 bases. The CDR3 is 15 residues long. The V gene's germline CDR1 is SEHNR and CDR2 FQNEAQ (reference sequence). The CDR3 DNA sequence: TGTGCCAGCAGCTTAGTTCTGGGGGCCGGAAACACCATATATTTT. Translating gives CASSLVLGAGNTIYF.

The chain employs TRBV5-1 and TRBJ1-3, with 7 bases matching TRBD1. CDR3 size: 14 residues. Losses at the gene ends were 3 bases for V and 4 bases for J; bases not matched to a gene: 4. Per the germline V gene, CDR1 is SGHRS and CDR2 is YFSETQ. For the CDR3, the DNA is TGCGCCAGCAGCTCGACAGGGTCAGGAAACACCATATATTTT. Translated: CASSSTGSGNTIYF.